This T cell receptor (beta chain) was documented in a study of blood T cell repertoires in COVID-19. The germline CDR1 and CDR2 sequences are DFQATT and SNEGSKA (reference sequence). CDR3 size: 11 residues. Original processing notes: Estimation of nucleated cell counts relied on the amplification of reference gene primers. Assay: immunoSEQ multiplex PCR; the TCRdb copy retains only in-frame clones and omits some. The V and J calls and clone size were taken over from that table, and D and trimming were inferred from the DNA. This table has roughly 280,000 clones, about 88% appearing once. Sequenced input: peripheral blood. The clonotype originates from a young man with active or convalescent COVID-19. This chain joins TRBV20-1 and TRBJ1-1; TRBD1 matches 8 bases. In nucleotides, the CDR3 is TGCAGGAACAGGGGGGGGACTGAAGCTTTCTTT. The encoded protein is CRNRGGTEAFF.